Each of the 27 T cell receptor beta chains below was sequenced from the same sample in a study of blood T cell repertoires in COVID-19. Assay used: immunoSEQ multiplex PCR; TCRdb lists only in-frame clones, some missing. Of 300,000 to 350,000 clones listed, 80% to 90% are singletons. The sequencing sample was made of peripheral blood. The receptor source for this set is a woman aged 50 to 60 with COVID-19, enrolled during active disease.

DNA for the CDR3: TGTGCCAGCAGTTACTCTCGCGGGACAGATACGCAGTATTTT. Translating it yields CASSYSRGTDTQYF. The chain recombines TRBV6-5 with TRBJ2-3, with D maybe TRBD2 (5 bases). This CDR3 spans 14 amino acids. The germline V gene has CDR1 MNHEY and CDR2 SVGAGI. Trimming left V 0 bases short and J 3 bases short, with 7 bases between.

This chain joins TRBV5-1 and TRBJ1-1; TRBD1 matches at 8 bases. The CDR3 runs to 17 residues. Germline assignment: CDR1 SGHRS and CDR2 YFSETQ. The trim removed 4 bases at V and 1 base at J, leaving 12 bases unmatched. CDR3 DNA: TGCGCCAGCAGCCCGTCCCGGGACAGGCTACCGAACACTGAAGCTTTCTTT. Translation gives CASSPSRDRLPNTEAFF.

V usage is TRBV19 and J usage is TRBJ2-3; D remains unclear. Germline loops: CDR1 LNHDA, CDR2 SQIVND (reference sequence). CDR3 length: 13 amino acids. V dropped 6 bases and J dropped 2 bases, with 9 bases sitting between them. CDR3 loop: CASSIVPTDTQYF. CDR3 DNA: TGTGCCAGTAGCATTGTCCCCACAGATACGCAGTATTTT.

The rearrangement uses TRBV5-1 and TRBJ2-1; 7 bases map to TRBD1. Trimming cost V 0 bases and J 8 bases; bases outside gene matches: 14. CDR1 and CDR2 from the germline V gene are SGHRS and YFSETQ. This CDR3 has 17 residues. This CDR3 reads CASSLALTGDHWDEQFF. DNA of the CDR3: TGCGCCAGCAGCTTGGCCCTAACAGGGGATCACTGGGATGAGCAGTTCTTC.

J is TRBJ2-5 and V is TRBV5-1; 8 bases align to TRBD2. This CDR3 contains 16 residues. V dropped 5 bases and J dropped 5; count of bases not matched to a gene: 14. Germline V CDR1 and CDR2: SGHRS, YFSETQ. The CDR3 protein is CASRYTTGTSLETQYF. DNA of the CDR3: TGCGCCAGCAGATATACCACCGGGACTAGTCTGGAGACCCAGTACTTC.

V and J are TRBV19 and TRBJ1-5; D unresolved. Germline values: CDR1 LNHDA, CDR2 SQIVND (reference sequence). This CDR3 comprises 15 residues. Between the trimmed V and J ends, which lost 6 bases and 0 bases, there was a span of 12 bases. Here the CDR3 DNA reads TGTGCCAGTAGCGGGAGCGAGTATAGCAATCAGCCCCAGCATTTT. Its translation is CASSGSEYSNQPQHF.

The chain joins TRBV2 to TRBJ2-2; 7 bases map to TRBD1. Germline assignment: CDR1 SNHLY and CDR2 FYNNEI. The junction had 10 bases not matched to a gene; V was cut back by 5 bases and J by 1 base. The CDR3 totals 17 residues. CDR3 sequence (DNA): TGTGCCAGCAGTTTGGGGACAGTAGGGTGGAACACCGGGGAGCTGTTTTTT. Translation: CASSLGTVGWNTGELFF.

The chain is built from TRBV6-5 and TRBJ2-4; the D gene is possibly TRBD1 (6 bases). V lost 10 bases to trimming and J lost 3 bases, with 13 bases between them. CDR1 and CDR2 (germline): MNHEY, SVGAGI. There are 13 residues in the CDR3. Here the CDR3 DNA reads TGTGCCACCGCCGGACAGAACAAAAACATTCAGTACTTC. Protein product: CATAGQNKNIQYF.

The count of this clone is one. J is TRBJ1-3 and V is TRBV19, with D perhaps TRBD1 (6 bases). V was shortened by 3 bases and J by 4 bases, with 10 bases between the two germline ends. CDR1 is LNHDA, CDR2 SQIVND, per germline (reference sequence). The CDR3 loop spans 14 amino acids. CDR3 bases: TGTGCCAGTAGTATCCAGGGGAACGGAAACACCATATATTTT. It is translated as CASSIQGNGNTIYF.

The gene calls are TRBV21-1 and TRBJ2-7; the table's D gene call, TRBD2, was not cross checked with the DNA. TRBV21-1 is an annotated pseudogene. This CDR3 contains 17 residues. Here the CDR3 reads CASSKARGGRPTYEQYF. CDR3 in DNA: TGTGCCAGCAGCAAAGCGCGGGGCGGGAGGCCGACCTACGAGCAGTACTTC.

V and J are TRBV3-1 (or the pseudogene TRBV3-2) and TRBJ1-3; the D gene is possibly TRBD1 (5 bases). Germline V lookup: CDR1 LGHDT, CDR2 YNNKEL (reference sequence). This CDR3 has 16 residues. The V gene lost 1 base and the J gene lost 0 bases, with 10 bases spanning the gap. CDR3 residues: CASSQGGGNSGNTIYF. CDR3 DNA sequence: TGTGCCAGCAGCCAAGGGGGGGGAAACTCTGGAAACACCATATATTTT.

CDR3 coding DNA: TGTGCCAGTAGTGCAGACAGGTCGGGCAATCAGCCCCAGCATTTT. Translating it yields CASSADRSGNQPQHF. The rearrangement joins TRBV19 to TRBJ1-5, with D tentatively TRBD1 (6 bases). CDR3 length: 15 amino acids. V lost 5 bases and J 2 bases, leaving 13 bases between the germline ends. Germline lookup yields CDR1 LNHDA and CDR2 SQIVND (reference sequence).

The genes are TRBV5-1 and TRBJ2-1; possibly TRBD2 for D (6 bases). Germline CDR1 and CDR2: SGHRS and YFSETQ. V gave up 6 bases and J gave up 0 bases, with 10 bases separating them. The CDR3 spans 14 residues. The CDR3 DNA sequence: TGCGCCAGCACCTTAGCGGACTCCTACAATGAGCAGTTCTTC. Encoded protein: CASTLADSYNEQFF.

CDR3 DNA: TGCGCCAGCAGCTTTGGGCGCAGGGATGGTTCACCCCTCCACTTT. Its protein product is CASSFGRRDGSPLHF. V gene TRBV5-1 combines with J gene TRBJ1-6; D might be TRBD1 (5 bases). V was pared by 2 bases and J by 9 bases, with 15 bases between. This CDR3 region has 15 residues. From germline, CDR1 is SGHRS and CDR2 YFSETQ. Filled out from reference TRBV5-1 and TRBJ1-6, the complete variable domain reads KAGVTQTPRYLIKTRGQQVTLSCSPISGHRSVSWYQQTPGQGLQFLFEYFSETQRNKGNFPGRFSGRQFSNSRSEMNVSTLELGDSALYLCASSFGRRDGSPLHFGNGTRLTVT.

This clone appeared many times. The CDR3: CASRKRPLGLAGTGELFF. CDR3 bases: TGTGCCAGCAGAAAACGGCCATTAGGACTAGCGGGGACCGGGGAGCTGTTTTTT. The V call is TRBV6-4, the J call TRBJ2-2; TRBD2 aligns across 12 bases. J lost 5 bases, V lost 6 bases, and 13 bases had no gene match. The CDR3 is 18 amino acids. Germline loops: CDR1 MRHNA, CDR2 SNTAGT.

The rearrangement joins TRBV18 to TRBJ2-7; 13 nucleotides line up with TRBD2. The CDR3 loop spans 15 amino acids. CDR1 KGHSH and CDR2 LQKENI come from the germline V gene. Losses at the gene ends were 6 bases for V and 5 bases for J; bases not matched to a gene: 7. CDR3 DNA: TGTGCCAGCTCGGGGGGACTAGCGGGAAAAAACGAGCAGTACTTC. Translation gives CASSGGLAGKNEQYF. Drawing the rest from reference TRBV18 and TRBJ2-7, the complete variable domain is NAGVMQNPRHLVRRRGQEARLRCSPMKGHSHVYWYRQLPEEGLKFMVYLQKENIIDESGMPKERFSAEFPKEGPSILRIQQVVRGDSAAYFCASSGGLAGKNEQYFGPGTRLTVT.

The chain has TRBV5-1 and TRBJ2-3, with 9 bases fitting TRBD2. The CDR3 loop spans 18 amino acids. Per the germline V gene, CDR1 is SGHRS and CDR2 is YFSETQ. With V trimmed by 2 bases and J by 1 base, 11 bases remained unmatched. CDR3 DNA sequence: TGCGCCAGCAGCTTTTGGGGTAGCGGGAGACTAGGCACAGATACGCAGTATTTT. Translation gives CASSFWGSGRLGTDTQYF.

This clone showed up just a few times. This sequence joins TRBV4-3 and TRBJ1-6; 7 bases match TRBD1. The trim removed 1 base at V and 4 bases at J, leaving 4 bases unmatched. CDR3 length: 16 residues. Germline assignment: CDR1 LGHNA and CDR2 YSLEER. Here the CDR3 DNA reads TGCGCCAGCAGCCAAGGACAGGGTGATTATAATTCACCCCTCCACTTT. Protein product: CASSQGQGDYNSPLHF.

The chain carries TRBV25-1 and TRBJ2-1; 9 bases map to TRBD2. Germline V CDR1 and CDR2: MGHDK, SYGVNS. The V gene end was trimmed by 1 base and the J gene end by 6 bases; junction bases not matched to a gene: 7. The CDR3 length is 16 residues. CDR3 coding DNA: TGTGCCAGCAGTGAATGGGGCGGGAGGGCTGGCAATGAGCAGTTCTTC. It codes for CASSEWGGRAGNEQFF.

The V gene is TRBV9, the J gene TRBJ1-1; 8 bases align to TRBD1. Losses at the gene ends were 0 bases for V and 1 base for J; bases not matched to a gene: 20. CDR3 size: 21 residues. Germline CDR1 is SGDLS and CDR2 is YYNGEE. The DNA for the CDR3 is TGTGCCAGCAGCGTAGGTCGCAGGGGGCGATTCAGCAATCAGTCGAACACTGAAGCTTTCTTT. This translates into CASSVGRRGRFSNQSNTEAFF.

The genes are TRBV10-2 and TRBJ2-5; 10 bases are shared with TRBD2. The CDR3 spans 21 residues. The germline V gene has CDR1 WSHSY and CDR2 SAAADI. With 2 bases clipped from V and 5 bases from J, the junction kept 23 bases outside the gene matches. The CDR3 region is CASSEKGGAGTSARGPETQYF. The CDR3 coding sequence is TGCGCCAGCAGTGAGAAAGGAGGGGCTGGGACTAGCGCCCGAGGGCCGGAGACCCAGTACTTC.

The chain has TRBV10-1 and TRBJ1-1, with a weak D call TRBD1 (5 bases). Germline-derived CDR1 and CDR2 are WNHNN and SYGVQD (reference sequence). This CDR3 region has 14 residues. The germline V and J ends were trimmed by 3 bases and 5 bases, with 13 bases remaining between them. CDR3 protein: CASSDRGGRTEAFF. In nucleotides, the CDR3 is TGCGCCAGCAGTGATAGGGGCGGAAGAACTGAAGCTTTCTTT.

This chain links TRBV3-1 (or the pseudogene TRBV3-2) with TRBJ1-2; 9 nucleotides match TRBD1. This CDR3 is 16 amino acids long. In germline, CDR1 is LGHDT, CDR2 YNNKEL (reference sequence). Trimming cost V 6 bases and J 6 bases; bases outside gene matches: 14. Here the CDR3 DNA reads TGTGCCAGCAGGCTTACAAAAGGACAGGGGTGGAATGGCTACACCTTC. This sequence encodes CASRLTKGQGWNGYTF.

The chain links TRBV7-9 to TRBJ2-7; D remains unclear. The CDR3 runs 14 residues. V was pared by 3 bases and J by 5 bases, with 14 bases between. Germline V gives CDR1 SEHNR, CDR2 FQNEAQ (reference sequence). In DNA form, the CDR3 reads TGTGCCAGCAGCTTCCCCGGCGGTTGGGACGAGCAGTACTTC. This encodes CASSFPGGWDEQYF.

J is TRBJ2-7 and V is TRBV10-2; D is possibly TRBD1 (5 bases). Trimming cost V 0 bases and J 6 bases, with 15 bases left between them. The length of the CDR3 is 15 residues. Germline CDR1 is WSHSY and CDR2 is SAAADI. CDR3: CASSESRSRASEQYF. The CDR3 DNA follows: TGCGCCAGCAGTGAGTCGAGATCCAGGGCCAGCGAGCAGTACTTC.

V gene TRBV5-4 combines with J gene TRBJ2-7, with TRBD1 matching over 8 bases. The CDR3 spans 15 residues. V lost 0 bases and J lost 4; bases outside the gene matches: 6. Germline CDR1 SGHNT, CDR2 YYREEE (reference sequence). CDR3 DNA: TGTGCCAGCAGCTTGGGGGCAGGGGGCCAGTACGAGCAGTACTTC. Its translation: CASSLGAGGQYEQYF. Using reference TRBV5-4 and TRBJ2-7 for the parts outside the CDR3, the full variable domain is ETGVTQSPTHLIKTRGQQVTLRCSSQSGHNTVSWYQQALGQGPQFIFQYYREEENGRGNFPPRFSGLQFPNYSSELNVNALELDDSALYLCASSLGAGGQYEQYFGPGTRLTVT.

The CDR3 loop is CAWSEAFNYGYTF. DNA for the CDR3: TGTGCCTGGAGCGAGGCTTTTAACTATGGCTACACCTTC. J is TRBJ1-2 and V is TRBV30, with D hard to call. Trimming pared 3 bases from V and 1 base from J, leaving 9 bases between. The CDR3 sequence is 13 residues long. The germline gives CDR1 GTSNPN, CDR2 SVGIG (reference sequence).